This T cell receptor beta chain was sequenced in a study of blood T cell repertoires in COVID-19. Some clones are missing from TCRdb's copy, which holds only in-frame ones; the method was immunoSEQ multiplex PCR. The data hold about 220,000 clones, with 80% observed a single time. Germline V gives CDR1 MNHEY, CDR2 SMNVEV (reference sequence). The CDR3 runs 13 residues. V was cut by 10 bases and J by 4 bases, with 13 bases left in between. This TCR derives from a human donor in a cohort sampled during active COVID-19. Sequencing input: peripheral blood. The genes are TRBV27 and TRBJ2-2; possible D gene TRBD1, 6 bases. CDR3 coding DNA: TGTGCCACCGGGACACTCGGCACCGGGGAGCTGTTTTTT. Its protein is CATGTLGTGELFF.